This is a list of T cell receptor beta chains from one sample in a study of blood T cell repertoires in COVID-19. Profiling relied on immunoSEQ multiplex PCR, and the TCRdb table lists in-frame clones only, not all of them. The sample has 79,000 or so clones; more than 75% are singletons. The material sequenced was peripheral blood. These receptors originate from a man aged 55-75 years with COVID-19, enrolled during active disease. The CDR3 runs from the conserved cysteine through the conserved F or W. A D gene is named only where the DNA matches it firmly. Size values are once, few and many counts, or a class for expanded clones, and some rows have none.

TGCGCCAGCAGCTTATTGCCCGGACAGGGAGGAGGCTACACCTTC CASSLLPGQGGGYTF once TRBV5-1 TRBD1 TRBJ1-2
TGCGCCAGCGGGGGGACAGGGGTTGGGCCGGGAAACATTCAGTACTTC CASGGTGVGPGNIQYF - TRBV5-1 TRBD1 TRBJ2-4
TGTGCCAGCAGTTACCATTCCGAGACCCAGTACTTC CASSYHSETQYF - TRBV6-5 - TRBJ2-5
TGTGCCACCCGGGACCCCGCGGGGGCCGGGGAGCTGTTTTTT CATRDPAGAGELFF - TRBV24-1 TRBD2 TRBJ2-2
TGTGCCACCAGCAGAGGGACTAGCGGGGATACGCAGTATTTT CATSRGTSGDTQYF - TRBV15 TRBD2 TRBJ2-3
TGTGCCAGCGGGGCGGGACAGGGTGCCCTTTCACCCCTCCACTTT CASGAGQGALSPLHF - TRBV6-5 TRBD1 TRBJ1-6
TGTGCCAGCAGCTTGGCCCTAGGGGGCGCCACTGAAGCTTTCTTT CASSLALGGATEAFF - TRBV5-4 TRBD1 TRBJ1-1
TGTGCCAGCAGCCGAGGACAGACGGGTGAAAAACTGTTTTTT CASSRGQTGEKLFF - TRBV7-8 - TRBJ1-4
TGTGCCAGCAGTACTACTAGCGGGGCCCACCACAATGAGCAGTTCTTC CASSTTSGAHHNEQFF - TRBV28 TRBD2 TRBJ2-1
TGTGCCAGTAGGACTAGCCACACCTACGAGCAGTACTTC CASRTSHTYEQYF - TRBV6-6 TRBD2 TRBJ2-7
TGTGCCAGTACCCGGCGGACTAGCGGGAGTTCGGATACGCAGTATTTT CASTRRTSGSSDTQYF - TRBV19 TRBD2 TRBJ2-3
TGTGCCATCACAAATGGGGGTTTAGGGGGGAACACTGAAGCTTTCTTT CAITNGGLGGNTEAFF - TRBV10-3 - TRBJ1-1
TGTGCCAGCAGTATACAGAGGGCTAATGAAAAACTGTTTTTT CASSIQRANEKLFF many TRBV6-2/TRBV6-3 - TRBJ1-4
TGTGCCAGCAGCTTGATGGCAGGGGATGGCTACACCTTC CASSLMAGDGYTF - TRBV5-5 - TRBJ1-2
TGTGCCAGCTCACTCGCCGGAGCGGGGGGGAGAGATACGCAGTATTTT CASSLAGAGGRDTQYF once TRBV18 TRBD2 TRBJ2-3
TGTGCCAGCAGCTTAGGACAGAGGAGTGATCAGCCCCAGCATTTT CASSLGQRSDQPQHF once TRBV7-2 - TRBJ1-5
TGTGCCAGCAGTGATCAATTTAGCAATCAGCCCCAGCATTTT CASSDQFSNQPQHF - TRBV2 - TRBJ1-5
TGTGCCAGTAGTAGTGATGGGACAGTATATGGCTACACCTTC CASSSDGTVYGYTF - TRBV19 TRBD1 TRBJ1-2
TGTGCCAGCAGCTTCGTAAAACTAGCGGGAGGGCGAGATGATACGCAGTATTTT CASSFVKLAGGRDDTQYF - TRBV7-9 TRBD2 TRBJ2-3
TGTGCCAGCAGCGTCGGTAGCGCCCTCGGGGAGCAGTACTTC CASSVGSALGEQYF few TRBV9 - TRBJ2-7
TGTGCCAGCAGCTCATCCGGGACAGGGTCAGATACGCAGTATTTT CASSSSGTGSDTQYF - TRBV13 TRBD1 TRBJ2-3
TGTGCCAGCAGCTTGCTGGCGGGACAGACCTACGAGCAGTACTTC CASSLLAGQTYEQYF once TRBV5-5 - TRBJ2-7
TGTGCCAGCAGCCCCGGGACAGGGATGAACACTGAAGCTTTCTTT CASSPGTGMNTEAFF - TRBV7-6 TRBD1 TRBJ1-1
TGTGCCATCAGGGATCCGGGACTAGGCTACGAGCAGTACTTC CAIRDPGLGYEQYF - TRBV10-3 TRBD2 TRBJ2-7
TGTGCCAGTAGTAGACAGGTCCACACTGAAGCTTTCTTT CASSRQVHTEAFF - TRBV19 - TRBJ1-1
TGCGCCAGCATTGGGACTAGCGGGCGGGGTGAGCAGTTCTTC CASIGTSGRGEQFF - TRBV5-1 TRBD2 TRBJ2-1
TGTGCCACCGCCGGCGGGGGGGGGATCTCTTATGGCTACACCTTC CATAGGGGISYGYTF few TRBV10-3 - TRBJ1-2
TGTGCCAGCAGCGGGGGGGCCTTCAATGAGCAGTTCTTC CASSGGAFNEQFF - TRBV7-3 - TRBJ2-1
TGCAGCGTCGCCGGACAGGCCTACAATGAGCAGTTCTTC CSVAGQAYNEQFF few TRBV29-1 TRBD1 TRBJ2-1
TGTGCCAGCAGCTTAGGGCTAGCGGGGGAGAAGACCCAGTACTTC CASSLGLAGEKTQYF - TRBV7-7 TRBD2 TRBJ2-5
TGTGCCAGCAGCCAGGGACTAGCGGGAGTGTACGAGCAGTACTTC CASSQGLAGVYEQYF few TRBV3-1/TRBV3-2 TRBD2 TRBJ2-7
TGTGCCAGCAGTTTAGGGGGCACTAACACTGAAGCTTTCTTT CASSLGGTNTEAFF - TRBV28 - TRBJ1-1
TGTGCCAGCAGCTCCGGGACTAGCGGGTTTCAAGAGACCCAGTACTTC CASSSGTSGFQETQYF - TRBV7-7 TRBD2 TRBJ2-5
TGTGCCAGCAGTGACTACGAGACCCAGTACTTC CASSDYETQYF - TRBV2 - TRBJ2-5
TGTGCCAGCAGTGAATTGTGGGCAGGTACCGGTCAGCCCCAGCATTTT CASSELWAGTGQPQHF - TRBV2 - TRBJ1-5
TGTGCCAGCATCCCCGTCAGATTCTACAATGAGCAGTTCTTC CASIPVRFYNEQFF - TRBV6-5 - TRBJ2-1
TGTGCCAGCAGCTTAGACGGAACAGGGGACGGTCAGCCCCAGCATTTT CASSLDGTGDGQPQHF - TRBV7-9 TRBD1 TRBJ1-5
TGTGCCAGCATCCTCGGGACTAGCGGCTTATACGAGCAGTACTTC CASILGTSGLYEQYF few TRBV11-2 TRBD2 TRBJ2-7